This T cell receptor (beta chain) originates from a study of blood T cell repertoires in COVID-19. Study information: COVID-19 samples, acute and convalescent, were from the United States, Italy and Spain. Nucleic acid was either cDNA or gDNA, and it came from T cells, B-cell-depleted T cells, or PBMCs.

There are a few counts of this clone. Methods used by the authors: Estimates of nucleated cell counts were drawn from the amplification of reference gene primers. Only in-frame clones appear in the TCRdb table, and some are missing; sequencing was by immunoSEQ multiplex PCR. Clone size and the V and J calls come from that table; the DNA yielded D and trimming. The profile covers approximately 220,000 clones, with approximately 80% appearing a single time and 27% taken by the ten largest. The CDR3 consists of 16 residues. The J segment lost 6 bases and the V segment lost 2 bases, leaving 11 bases of the junction unmatched. CDR1 MNHNS and CDR2 SASEGT come from the germline V gene.

V and J are TRBV6-1 and TRBJ1-1; 8 bases match TRBD1. Sequenced: peripheral blood. The sequence came from a man aged 35 to 55 with acute or convalescent COVID-19. The CDR3 spells CASSELGGRGLAEAFF. The CDR3 coding sequence is TGTGCCAGCAGTGAATTAGGTGGCAGGGGGCTGGCTGAAGCTTTCTTT.